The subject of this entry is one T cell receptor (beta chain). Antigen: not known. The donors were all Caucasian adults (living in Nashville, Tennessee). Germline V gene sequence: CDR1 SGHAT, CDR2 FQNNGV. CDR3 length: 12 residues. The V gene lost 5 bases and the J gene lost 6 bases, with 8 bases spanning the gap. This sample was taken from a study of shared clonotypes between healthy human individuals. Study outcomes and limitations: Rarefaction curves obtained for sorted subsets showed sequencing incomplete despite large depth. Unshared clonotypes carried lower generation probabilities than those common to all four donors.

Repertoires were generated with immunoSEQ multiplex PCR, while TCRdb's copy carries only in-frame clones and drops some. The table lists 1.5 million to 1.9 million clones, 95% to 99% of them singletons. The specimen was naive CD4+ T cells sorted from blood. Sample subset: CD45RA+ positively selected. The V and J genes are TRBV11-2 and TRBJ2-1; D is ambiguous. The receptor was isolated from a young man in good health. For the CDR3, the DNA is TGTGCCAGCAGCGCCAACTTCAATGAGCAGTTCTTC. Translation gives CASSANFNEQFF.